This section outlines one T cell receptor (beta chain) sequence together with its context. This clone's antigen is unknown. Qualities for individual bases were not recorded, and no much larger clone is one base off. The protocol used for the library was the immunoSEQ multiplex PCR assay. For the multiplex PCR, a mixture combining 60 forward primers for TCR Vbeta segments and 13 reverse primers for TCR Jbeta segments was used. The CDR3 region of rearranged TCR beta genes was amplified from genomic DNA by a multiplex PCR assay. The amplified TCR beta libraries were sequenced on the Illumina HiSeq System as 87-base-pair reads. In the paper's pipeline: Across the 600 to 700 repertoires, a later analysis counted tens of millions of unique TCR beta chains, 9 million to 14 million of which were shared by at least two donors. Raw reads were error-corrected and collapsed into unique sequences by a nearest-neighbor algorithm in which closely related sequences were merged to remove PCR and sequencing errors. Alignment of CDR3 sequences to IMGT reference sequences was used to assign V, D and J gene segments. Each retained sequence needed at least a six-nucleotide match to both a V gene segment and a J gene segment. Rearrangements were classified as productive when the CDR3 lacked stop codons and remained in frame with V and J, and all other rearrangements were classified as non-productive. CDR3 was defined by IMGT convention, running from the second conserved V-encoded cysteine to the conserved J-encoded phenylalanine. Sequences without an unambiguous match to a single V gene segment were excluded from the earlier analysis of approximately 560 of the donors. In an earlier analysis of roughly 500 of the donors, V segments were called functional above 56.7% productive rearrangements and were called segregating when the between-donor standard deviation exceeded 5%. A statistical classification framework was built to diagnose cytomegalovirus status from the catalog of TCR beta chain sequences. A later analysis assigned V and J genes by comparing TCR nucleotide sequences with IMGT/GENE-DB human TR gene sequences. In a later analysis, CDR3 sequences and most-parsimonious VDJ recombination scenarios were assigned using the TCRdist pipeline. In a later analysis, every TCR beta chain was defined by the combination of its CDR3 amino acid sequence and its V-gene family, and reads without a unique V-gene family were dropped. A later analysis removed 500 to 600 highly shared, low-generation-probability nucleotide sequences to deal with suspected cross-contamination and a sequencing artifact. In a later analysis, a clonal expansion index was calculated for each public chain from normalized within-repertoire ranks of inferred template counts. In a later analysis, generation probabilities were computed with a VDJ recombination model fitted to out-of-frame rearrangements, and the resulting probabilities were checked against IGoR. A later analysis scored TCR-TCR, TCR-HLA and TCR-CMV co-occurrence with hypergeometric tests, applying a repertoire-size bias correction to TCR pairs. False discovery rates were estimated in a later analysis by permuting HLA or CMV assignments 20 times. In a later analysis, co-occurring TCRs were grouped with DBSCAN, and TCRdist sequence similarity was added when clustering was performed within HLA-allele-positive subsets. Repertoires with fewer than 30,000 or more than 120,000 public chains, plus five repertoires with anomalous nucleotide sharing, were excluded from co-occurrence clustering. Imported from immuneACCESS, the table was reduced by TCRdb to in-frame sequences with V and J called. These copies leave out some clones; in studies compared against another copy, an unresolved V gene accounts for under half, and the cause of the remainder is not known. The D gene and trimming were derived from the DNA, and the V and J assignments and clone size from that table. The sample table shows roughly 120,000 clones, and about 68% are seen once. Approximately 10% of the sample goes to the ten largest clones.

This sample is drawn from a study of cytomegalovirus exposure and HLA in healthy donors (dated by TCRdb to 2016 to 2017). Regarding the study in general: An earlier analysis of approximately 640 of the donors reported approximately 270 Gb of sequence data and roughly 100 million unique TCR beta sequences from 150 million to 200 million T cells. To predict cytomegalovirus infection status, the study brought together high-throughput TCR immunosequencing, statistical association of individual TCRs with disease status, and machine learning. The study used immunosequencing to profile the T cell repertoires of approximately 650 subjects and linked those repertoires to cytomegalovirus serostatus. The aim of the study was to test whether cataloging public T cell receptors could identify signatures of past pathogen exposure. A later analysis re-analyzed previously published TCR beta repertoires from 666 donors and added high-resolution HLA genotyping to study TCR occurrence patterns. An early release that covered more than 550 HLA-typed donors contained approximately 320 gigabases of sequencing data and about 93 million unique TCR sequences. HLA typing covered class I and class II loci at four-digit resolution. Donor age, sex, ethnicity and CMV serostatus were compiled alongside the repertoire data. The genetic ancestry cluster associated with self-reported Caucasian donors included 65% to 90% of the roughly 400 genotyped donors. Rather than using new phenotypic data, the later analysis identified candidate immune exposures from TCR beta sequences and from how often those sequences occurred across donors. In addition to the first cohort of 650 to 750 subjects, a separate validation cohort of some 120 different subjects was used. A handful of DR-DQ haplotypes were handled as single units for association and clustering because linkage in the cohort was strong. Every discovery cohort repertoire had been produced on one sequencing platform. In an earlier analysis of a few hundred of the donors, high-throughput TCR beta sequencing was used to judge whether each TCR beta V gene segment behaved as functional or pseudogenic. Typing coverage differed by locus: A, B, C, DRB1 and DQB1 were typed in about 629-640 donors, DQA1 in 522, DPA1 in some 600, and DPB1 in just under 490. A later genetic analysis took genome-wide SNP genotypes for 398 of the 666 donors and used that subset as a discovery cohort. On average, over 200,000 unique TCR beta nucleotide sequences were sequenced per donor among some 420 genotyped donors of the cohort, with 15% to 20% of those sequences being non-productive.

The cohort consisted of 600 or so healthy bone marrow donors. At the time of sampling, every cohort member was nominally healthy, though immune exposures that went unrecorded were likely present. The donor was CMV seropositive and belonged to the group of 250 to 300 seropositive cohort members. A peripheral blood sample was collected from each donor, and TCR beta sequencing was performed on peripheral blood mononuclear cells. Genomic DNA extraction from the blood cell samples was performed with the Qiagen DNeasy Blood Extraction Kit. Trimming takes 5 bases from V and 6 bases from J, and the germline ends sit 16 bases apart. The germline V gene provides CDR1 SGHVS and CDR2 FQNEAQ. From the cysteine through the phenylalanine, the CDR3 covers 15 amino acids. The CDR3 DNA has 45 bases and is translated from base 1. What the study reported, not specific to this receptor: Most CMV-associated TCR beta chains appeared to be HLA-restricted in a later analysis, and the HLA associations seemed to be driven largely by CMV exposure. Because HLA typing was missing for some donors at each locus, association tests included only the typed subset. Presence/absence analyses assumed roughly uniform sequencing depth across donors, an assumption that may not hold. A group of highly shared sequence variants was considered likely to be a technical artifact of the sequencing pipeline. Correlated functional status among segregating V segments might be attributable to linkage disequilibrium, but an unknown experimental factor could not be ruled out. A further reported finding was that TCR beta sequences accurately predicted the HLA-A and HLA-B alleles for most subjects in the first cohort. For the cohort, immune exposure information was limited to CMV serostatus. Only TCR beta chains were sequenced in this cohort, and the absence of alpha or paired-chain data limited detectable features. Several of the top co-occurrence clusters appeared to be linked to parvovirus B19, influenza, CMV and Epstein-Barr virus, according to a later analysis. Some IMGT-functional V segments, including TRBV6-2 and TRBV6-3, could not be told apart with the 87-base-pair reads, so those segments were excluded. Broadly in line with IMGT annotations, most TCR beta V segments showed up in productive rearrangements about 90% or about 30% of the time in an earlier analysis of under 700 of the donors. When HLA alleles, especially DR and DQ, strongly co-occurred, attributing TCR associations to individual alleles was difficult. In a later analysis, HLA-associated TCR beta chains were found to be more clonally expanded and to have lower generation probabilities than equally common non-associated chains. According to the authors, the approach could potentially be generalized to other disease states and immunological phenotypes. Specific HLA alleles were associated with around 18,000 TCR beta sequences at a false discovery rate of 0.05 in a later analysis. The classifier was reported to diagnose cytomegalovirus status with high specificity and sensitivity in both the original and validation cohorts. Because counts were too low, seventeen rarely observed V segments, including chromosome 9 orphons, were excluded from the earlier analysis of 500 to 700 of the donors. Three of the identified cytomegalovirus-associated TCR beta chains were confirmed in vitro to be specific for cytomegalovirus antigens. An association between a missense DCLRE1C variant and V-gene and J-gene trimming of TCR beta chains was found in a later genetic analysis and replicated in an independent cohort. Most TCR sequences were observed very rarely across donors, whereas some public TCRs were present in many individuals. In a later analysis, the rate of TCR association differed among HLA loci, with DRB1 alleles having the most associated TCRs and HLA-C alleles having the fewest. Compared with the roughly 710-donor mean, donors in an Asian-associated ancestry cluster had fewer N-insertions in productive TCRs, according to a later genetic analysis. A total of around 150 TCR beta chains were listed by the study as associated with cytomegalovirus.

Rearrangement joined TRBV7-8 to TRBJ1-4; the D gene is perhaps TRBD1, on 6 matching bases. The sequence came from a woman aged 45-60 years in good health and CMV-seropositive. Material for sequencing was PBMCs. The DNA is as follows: TGTGCCAGCAGCCCGCGACAGGCCCTCGATGAAAAACTGTTTTTT. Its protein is CASSPRQALDEKLFF.